Listed below are T cell receptor beta chains from one sample, sequenced in a study of PD-L1 blockade in urothelial cancer. Sequenced by immunoSEQ multiplex PCR; TCRdb stores in-frame clones only, minus some. The data contain tens of thousands of clones, roughly 86% of them singletons. Source: PBMCs, taken around atezolizumab (anti-PD-L1) treatment. These receptors all come from a man aged 55 to 70 with urothelial cancer. The CDR3 runs from the conserved cysteine through the conserved F or W. A D gene is named only where the DNA matches it firmly. Clone size, where shown, is once, few, many, or a class for clones that have expanded.

size: -; V: TRBV4-1; J: TRBJ2-7; D: TRBD1; CDR3: CASSQDRYAGQGKNEQYF; DNA: TGCGCCAGCAGCCAAGATCGATACGCGGGACAGGGGAAGAACGAGCAGTACTTC
size: -; V: TRBV20-1; J: TRBJ1-1; D: -; CDR3: CSARTDTEAFF; DNA: TGCAGTGCCCGGACAGACACTGAAGCTTTCTTT
size: -; V: TRBV7-2; J: TRBJ2-7; D: -; CDR3: CASRYSGSSYEQYF; DNA: TGTGCCAGCAGATACAGTGGAAGCTCCTACGAGCAGTACTTC
size: -; V: TRBV7-2; J: TRBJ2-5; D: -; CDR3: CASSSLPGSQETQYF; DNA: TGTGCCAGCAGCTCCCTTCCGGGATCCCAAGAGACCCAGTACTTC
size: -; V: TRBV5-4; J: TRBJ1-2; D: TRBD1; CDR3: CASSQDRGGYGYTF; DNA: TGTGCCAGCAGCCAGGACAGGGGAGGCTATGGCTACACCTTC
size: -; V: TRBV30; J: TRBJ1-6; D: -; CDR3: CAWSVLRGAYSPLHF; DNA: TGTGCCTGGAGTGTTTTACGGGGGGCTTATTCACCCCTCCACTTT
size: -; V: TRBV5-4; J: TRBJ2-1; D: TRBD1; CDR3: CASSSRDRAYEQFF; DNA: TGTGCCAGCAGCTCCCGGGACAGGGCGTATGAGCAGTTCTTC
size: once; V: TRBV6-6; J: TRBJ2-3; D: TRBD2; CDR3: CASSSSSGGTDTQYF; DNA: TGTGCCAGCAGTTCCTCTAGCGGGGGCACAGATACGCAGTATTTT
size: -; V: TRBV7-9; J: TRBJ1-3; D: -; CDR3: CASSLGRGIRGNTIYF; DNA: TGTGCCAGCAGCTTAGGACGGGGTATTCGGGGAAACACCATATATTTT
size: once; V: TRBV23-1; J: TRBJ2-1; D: -; CDR3: CASAAEGQNKKSSYNEQFF; DNA: TGCGCCAGTGCGGCGGAGGGACAGAATAAAAAGAGCTCCTACAATGAGCAGTTCTTC
size: -; V: TRBV18; J: TRBJ2-7; D: TRBD2; CDR3: CASSSGGERSSYEQYF; DNA: TGTGCCAGTTCATCGGGGGGGGAGAGGAGCTCCTACGAGCAGTACTTC
size: -; V: TRBV5-5; J: TRBJ2-1; D: TRBD1; CDR3: CASSSPGQGWDNEQFF; DNA: TGTGCCAGCAGCTCCCCGGGACAGGGGTGGGATAATGAGCAGTTCTTC
size: few; V: TRBV20-1; J: TRBJ2-5; D: -; CDR3: CSAPGVETQYF; DNA: TGCAGTGCCCCGGGGGTGGAGACCCAGTACTTC
size: -; V: TRBV18; J: TRBJ1-1; D: TRBD1; CDR3: CASSRVYRGSTEAFF; DNA: TGTGCCAGCTCACGGGTTTACAGGGGGTCAACTGAAGCTTTCTTT
size: -; V: TRBV14; J: TRBJ1-2; D: TRBD1; CDR3: CASSQADRGGYTF; DNA: TGTGCCAGCAGCCAGGCAGACAGGGGTGGCTACACCTTC
size: -; V: TRBV29-1; J: TRBJ2-1; D: -; CDR3: CSVEMLNGNEQFF; DNA: TGCAGCGTTGAAATGCTGAACGGCAATGAGCAGTTCTTC
size: -; V: TRBV11-2; J: TRBJ1-1; D: TRBD1; CDR3: CASSLATGGFEAFF; DNA: TGTGCCAGCAGCTTAGCGACAGGGGGCTTTGAAGCTTTCTTT
size: -; V: TRBV4-2; J: TRBJ2-7; D: TRBD2; CDR3: CASSQDWGTSGGSRSYEQYF; DNA: TGTGCCAGCAGCCAAGATTGGGGGACTAGCGGGGGTTCCCGCTCCTACGAGCAGTACTTC
size: -; V: TRBV21-1; J: TRBJ2-7; D: -; CDR3: CASSKADPPQGDEQYF; DNA: TGTGCCAGCAGCAAAGCCGACCCTCCTCAAGGAGACGAGCAGTACTTC
size: -; V: TRBV27; J: TRBJ1-4; D: -; CDR3: CASSRTDPIGELFF; DNA: TGTGCCAGCAGCCGGACAGACCCGATAGGAGAACTGTTTTTT
size: -; V: TRBV9; J: TRBJ2-5; D: TRBD2; CDR3: CASSVDPGLATQYF; DNA: TGTGCCAGCAGCGTAGATCCGGGACTAGCGACCCAGTACTTC
size: -; V: TRBV7-6; J: TRBJ2-5; D: -; CDR3: CASSLVRETQYF; DNA: TGTGCCAGCAGCTTAGTGAGAGAGACCCAGTACTTC
size: -; V: TRBV5-8; J: TRBJ2-7; D: -; CDR3: CASSLRRDNSIEQYF; DNA: TGTGCCAGCAGCTTGCGACGGGACAACTCTATCGAGCAGTACTTC
size: -; V: TRBV30; J: TRBJ2-7; D: -; CDR3: CAWNGQGQGEQYF; DNA: TGTGCCTGGAACGGGCAGGGCCAGGGCGAGCAGTACTTC
size: -; V: TRBV6-1; J: TRBJ2-2; D: -; CDR3: CASNRVRVNTGELFF; DNA: TGTGCCAGCAATAGAGTGCGGGTGAACACCGGGGAGCTGTTTTTT
size: -; V: TRBV4-1; J: TRBJ2-1; D: -; CDR3: CASSQGRGSYNEQFF; DNA: TGCGCCAGCAGCCAAGGTCGGGGTTCCTACAATGAGCAGTTCTTC
size: -; V: TRBV5-1; J: TRBJ2-7; D: -; CDR3: CASSRSSQSMNYEQYF; DNA: TGCGCCAGCAGCCGATCTAGTCAGTCGATGAACTACGAGCAGTACTTC